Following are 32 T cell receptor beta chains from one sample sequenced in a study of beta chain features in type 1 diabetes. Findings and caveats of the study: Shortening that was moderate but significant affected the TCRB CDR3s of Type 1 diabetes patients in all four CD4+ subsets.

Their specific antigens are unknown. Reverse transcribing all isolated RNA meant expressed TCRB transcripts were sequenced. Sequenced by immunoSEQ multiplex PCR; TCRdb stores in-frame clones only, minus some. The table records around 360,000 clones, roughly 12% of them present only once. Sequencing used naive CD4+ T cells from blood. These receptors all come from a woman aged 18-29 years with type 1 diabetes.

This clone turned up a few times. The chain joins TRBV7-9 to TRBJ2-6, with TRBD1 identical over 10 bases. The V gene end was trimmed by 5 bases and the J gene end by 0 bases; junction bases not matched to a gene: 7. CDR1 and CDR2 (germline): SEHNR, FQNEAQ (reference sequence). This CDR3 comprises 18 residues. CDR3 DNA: TGTGCCAGCAGCGTCCGGGACAGGGGATCCTCTGGGGCCAACGTCCTGACTTTC. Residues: CASSVRDRGSSGANVLTF.

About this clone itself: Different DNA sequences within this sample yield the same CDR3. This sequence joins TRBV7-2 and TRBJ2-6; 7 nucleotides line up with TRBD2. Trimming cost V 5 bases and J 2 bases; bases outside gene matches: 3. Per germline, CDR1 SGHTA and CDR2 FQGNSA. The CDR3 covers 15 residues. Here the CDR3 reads CASSLGGAGANVLTF. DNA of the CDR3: TGTGCCAGCAGCCTTGGGGGGGCTGGGGCCAACGTCCTGACTTTC.

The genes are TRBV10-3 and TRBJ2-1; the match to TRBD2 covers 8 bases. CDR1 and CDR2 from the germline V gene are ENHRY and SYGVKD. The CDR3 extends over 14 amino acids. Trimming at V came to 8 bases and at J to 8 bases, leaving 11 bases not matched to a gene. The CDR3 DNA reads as TGTGCCATCGGAACCGGGACTAGGCTCTATGAGCAGTTCTTC. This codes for CAIGTGTRLYEQFF.

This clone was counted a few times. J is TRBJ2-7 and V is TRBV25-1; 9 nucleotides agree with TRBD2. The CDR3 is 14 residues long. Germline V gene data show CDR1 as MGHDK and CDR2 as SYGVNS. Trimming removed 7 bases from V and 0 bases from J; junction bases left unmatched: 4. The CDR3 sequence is CASTLAGSSYEQYF. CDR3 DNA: TGTGCCAGCACGCTAGCGGGAAGCTCCTACGAGCAGTACTTC.

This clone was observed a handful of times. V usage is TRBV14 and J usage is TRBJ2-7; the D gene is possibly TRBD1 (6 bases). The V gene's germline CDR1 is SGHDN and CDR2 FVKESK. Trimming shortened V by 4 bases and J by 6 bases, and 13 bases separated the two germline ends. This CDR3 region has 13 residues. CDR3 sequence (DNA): TGTGCCAGCAGCCCGGGACACCGTATCGAGCAGTACTTC. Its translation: CASSPGHRIEQYF.

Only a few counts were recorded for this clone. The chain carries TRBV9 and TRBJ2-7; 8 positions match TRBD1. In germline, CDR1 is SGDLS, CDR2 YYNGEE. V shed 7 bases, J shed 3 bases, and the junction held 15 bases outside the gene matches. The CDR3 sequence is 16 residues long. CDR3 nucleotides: TGTGCCAGCCCCGAACAACCCCAGGGGGCGGTCTACGAGCAGTACTTC. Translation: CASPEQPQGAVYEQYF.

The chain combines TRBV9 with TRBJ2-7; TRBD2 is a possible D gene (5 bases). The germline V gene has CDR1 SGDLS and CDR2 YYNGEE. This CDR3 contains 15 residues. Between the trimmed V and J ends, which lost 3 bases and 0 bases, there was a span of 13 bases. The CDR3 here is CASSDRDTSSYEQYF. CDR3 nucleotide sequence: TGTGCCAGCAGCGACCGGGATACGAGCTCCTACGAGCAGTACTTC.

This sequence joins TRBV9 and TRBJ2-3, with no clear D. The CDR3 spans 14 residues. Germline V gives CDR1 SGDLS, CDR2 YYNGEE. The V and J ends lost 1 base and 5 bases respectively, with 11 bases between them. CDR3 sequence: CASSVTGYGDTQYF. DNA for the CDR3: TGTGCCAGCAGCGTAACCGGGTACGGAGATACGCAGTATTTT.

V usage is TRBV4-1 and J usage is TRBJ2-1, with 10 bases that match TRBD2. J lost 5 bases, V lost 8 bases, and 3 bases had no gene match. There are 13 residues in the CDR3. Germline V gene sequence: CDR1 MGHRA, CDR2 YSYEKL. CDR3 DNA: TGCGCCAGCCGGGGACTAGCGCACAATGAGCAGTTCTTC. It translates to CASRGLAHNEQFF.

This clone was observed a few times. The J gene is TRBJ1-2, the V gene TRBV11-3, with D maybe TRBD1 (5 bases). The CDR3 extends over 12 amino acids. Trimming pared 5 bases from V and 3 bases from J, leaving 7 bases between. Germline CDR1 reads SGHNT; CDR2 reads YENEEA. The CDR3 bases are TGTGCCAGCAGCACACAGGACTATGGCTACACCTTC. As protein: CASSTQDYGYTF.

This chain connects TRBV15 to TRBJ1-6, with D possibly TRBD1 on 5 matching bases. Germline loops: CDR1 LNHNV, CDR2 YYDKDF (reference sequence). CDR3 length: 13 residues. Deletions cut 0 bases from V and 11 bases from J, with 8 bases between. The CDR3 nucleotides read TGTGCCACCAGCAGAGATCAGGGTCCACCCCTCCACTTT. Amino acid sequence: CATSRDQGPPLHF.

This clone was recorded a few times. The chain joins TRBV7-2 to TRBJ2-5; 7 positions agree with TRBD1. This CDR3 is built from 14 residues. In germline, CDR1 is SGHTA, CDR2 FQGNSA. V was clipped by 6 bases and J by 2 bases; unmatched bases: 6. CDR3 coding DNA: TGTGCCAGCAGATACCGACAGGGACAAGAGACCCAGTACTTC. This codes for CASRYRQGQETQYF. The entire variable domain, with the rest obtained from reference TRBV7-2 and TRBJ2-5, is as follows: GAGVSQSPSNKVTEKGKDVELRCDPISGHTALYWYRQSLGQGLEFLIYFQGNSAPDKSGLPSDRFSAERTGGSVSTLTIQRTQQEDSAVYLCASRYRQGQETQYFGPGTRLLVL.

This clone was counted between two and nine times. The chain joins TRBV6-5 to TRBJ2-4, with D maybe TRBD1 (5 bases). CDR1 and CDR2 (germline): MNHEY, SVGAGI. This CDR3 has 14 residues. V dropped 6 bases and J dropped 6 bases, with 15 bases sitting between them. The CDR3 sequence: CASSPAGRGNIQYF. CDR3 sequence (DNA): TGTGCCAGCAGCCCGGCCGGAAGGGGAAACATTCAGTACTTC.

For the CDR3, the DNA is TGTGCCATCAGTGGGACAGGGGGGGAGTCCTACAATGAGCAGTTCTTC. It codes for CAISGTGGESYNEQFF. The chain employs TRBV10-3 and TRBJ2-1; 10 bases line up with TRBD1. Germline values: CDR1 ENHRY, CDR2 SYGVKD. J was trimmed by 1 base and V by 4 bases; bases with no gene match: 4. The CDR3 runs 16 residues.

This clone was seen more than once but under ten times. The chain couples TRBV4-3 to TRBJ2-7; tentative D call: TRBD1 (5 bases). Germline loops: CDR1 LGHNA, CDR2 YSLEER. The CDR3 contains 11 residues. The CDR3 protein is CASSPLGSGWV. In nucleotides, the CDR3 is TGCGCCAGCAGCCCCCTCGGGTCAGGGTGGGTC.

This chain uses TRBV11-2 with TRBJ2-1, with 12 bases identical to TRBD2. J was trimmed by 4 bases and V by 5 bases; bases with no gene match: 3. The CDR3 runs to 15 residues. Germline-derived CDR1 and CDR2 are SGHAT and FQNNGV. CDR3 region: CASSPGLAGYNEQFF. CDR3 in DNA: TGTGCCAGCAGCCCCGGACTAGCGGGGTACAATGAGCAGTTCTTC.

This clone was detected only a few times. CDR3 coding DNA: TGTGCCAGCAGTCCCCCAGCGGGAGAGGATACGCAGTATTTT. This translates into CASSPPAGEDTQYF. The chain joins TRBV6-5 to TRBJ2-3; 8 nucleotides line up with TRBD2. V shed 5 bases and J 6 bases; nucleotides not matched to a gene: 7. The CDR3 sequence is 14 residues long. Germline lookup yields CDR1 MNHEY and CDR2 SVGAGI.

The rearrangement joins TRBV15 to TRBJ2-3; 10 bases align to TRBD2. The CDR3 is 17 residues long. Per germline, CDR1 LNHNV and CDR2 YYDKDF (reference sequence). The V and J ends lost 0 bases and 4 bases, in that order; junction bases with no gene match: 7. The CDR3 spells CATSREFRLAGADTQYF. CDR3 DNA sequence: TGTGCCACCAGCAGAGAATTCAGGCTAGCGGGGGCAGATACGCAGTATTTT. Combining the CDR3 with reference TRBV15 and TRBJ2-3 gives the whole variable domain DAMVIQNPRYQVTQFGKPVTLSCSQTLNHNVMYWYQQKSSQAPKLLFHYYDKDFNNEADTPDNFQSRRPNTSFCFLDIRSPGLGDTAMYLCATSREFRLAGADTQYFGPGTRLTVL.

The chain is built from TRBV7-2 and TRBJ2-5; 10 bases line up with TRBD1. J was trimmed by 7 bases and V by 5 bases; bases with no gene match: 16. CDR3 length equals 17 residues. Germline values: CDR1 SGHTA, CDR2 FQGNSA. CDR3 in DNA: TGTGCCAGCAGCCGAGCCGGACCGGGACAGGGGTTGGGGACCCAGTACTTC. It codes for CASSRAGPGQGLGTQYF.

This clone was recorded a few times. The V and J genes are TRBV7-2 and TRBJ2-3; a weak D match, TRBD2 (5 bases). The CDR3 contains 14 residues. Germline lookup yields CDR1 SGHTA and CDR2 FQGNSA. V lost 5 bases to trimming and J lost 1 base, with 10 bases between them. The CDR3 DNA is TGTGCCAGCAGCCTAAGGCGGGGCACAGATACGCAGTATTTT. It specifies CASSLRRGTDTQYF.

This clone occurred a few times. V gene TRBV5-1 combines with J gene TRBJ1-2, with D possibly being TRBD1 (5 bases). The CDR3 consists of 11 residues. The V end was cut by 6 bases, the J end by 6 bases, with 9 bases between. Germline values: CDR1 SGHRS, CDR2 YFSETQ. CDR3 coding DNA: TGCGCCAGCAATGGAGGGGATGGCTACACCTTC. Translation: CASNGGDGYTF.

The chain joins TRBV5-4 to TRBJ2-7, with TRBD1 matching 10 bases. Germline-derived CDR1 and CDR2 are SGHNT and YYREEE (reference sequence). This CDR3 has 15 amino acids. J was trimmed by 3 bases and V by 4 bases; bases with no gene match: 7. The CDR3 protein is CASSPSRTGGYEQYF. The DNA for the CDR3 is TGTGCCAGCAGCCCGTCGAGGACAGGGGGCTACGAGCAGTACTTC. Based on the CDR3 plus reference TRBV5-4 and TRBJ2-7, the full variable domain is ETGVTQSPTHLIKTRGQQVTLRCSSQSGHNTVSWYQQALGQGPQFIFQYYREEENGRGNFPPRFSGLQFPNYSSELNVNALELDDSALYLCASSPSRTGGYEQYFGPGTRLTVT.

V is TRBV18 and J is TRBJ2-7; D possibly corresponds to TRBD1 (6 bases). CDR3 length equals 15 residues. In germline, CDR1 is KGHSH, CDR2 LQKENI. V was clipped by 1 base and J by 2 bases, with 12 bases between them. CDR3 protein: CASSPRLQGTYEQYF. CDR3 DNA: TGTGCCAGCTCACCACGATTACAGGGAACCTACGAGCAGTACTTC. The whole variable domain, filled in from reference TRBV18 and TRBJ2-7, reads NAGVMQNPRHLVRRRGQEARLRCSPMKGHSHVYWYRQLPEEGLKFMVYLQKENIIDESGMPKERFSAEFPKEGPSILRIQQVVRGDSAAYFCASSPRLQGTYEQYFGPGTRLTVT.

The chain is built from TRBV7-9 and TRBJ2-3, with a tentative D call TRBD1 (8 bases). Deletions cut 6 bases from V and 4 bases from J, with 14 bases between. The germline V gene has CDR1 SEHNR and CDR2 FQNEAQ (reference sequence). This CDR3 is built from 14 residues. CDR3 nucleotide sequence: TGTGCCAGCAGTCAACAGGGGGGGTCAGATACGCAGTATTTT. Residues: CASSQQGGSDTQYF.

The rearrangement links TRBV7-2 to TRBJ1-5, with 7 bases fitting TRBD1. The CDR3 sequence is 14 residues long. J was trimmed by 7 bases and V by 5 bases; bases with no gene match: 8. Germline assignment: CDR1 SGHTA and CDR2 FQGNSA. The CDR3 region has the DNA TGTGCCAGCAGCCAGACAGGGACGGGACAGCCCCAGCATTTT. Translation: CASSQTGTGQPQHF. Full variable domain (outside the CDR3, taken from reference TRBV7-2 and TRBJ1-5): GAGVSQSPSNKVTEKGKDVELRCDPISGHTALYWYRQSLGQGLEFLIYFQGNSAPDKSGLPSDRFSAERTGGSVSTLTIQRTQQEDSAVYLCASSQTGTGQPQHFGDGTRLSIL.

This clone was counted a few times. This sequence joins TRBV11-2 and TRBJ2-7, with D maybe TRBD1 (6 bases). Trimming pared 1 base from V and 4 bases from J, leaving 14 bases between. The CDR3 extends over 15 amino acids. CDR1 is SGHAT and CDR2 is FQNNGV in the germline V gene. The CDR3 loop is CASSLGGDRRYEQYF. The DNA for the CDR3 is TGTGCCAGCAGCTTAGGGGGCGACAGGAGATACGAGCAGTACTTC.

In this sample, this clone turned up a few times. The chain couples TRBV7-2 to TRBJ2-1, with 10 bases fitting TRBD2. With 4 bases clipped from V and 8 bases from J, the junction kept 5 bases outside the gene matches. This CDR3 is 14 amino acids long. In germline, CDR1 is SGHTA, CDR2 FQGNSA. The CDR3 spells CASSSGLASYEQFF. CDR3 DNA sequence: TGTGCCAGCAGCTCGGGACTAGCGTCCTATGAGCAGTTCTTC.

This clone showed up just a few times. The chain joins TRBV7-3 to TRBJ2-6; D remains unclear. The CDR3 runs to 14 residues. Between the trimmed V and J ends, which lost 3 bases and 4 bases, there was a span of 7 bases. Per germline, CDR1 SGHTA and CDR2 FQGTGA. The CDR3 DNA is TGTGCCAGCAGCTTTAGCCCCGGGGCCAACGTCCTGACTTTC. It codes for CASSFSPGANVLTF.

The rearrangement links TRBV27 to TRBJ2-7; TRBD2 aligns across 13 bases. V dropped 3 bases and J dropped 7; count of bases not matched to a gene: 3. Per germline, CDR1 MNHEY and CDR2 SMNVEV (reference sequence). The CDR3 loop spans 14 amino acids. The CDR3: CASSLTSGRYEQYF. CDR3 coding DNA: TGTGCCAGCAGTTTGACTAGCGGGAGGTATGAGCAGTACTTC.

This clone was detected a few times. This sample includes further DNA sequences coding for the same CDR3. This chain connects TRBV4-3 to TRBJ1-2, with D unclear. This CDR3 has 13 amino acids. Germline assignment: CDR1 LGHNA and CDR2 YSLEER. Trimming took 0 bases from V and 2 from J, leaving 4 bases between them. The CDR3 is CASSQDRNYGYTF. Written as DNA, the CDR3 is TGCGCCAGCAGCCAAGACAGAAACTATGGCTACACCTTC.

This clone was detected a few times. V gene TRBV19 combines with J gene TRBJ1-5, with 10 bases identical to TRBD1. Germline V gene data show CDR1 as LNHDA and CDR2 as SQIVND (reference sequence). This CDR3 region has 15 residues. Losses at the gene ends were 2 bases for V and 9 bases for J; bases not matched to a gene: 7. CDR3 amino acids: CASSIMTGGGRPQHF. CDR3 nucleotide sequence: TGTGCCAGTAGTATAATGACAGGGGGCGGGAGGCCCCAGCATTTT.

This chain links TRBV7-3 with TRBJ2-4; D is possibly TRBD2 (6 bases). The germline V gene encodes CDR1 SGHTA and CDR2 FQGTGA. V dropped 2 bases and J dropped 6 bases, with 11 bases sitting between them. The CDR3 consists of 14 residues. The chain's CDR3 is CASSLGGTLNIQYF. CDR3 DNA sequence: TGTGCCAGCAGCTTAGGGGGGACCCTAAACATTCAGTACTTC.